The 8 T cell receptor beta chains in this list originate from one sample, sequenced in a study of vaccination effects on CD4 cells after COVID-19. The method was immunoSEQ multiplex PCR; TCRdb's version includes in-frame clones alone and lacks a portion of them. This sample has about 43,000 clones, with about 80% found just once. Within the ViraFEST assay, antigen-specific CD4+ T cells underwent expansion with viral peptide pools prior to sequencing. Culture lasted about 11 days before CD4+ T cell isolation. Nobody among the vaccine recipients had prior SARS-CoV-2 infection (nucleocapsid antibodies were negative). These receptors lack a known antigen. Sequenced material: CD4+ T cells from PBMCs cultured with SARS-CoV-2 spike peptides, taken before COVID-19 vaccination. The receptors derive from a human donor who received a COVID-19 vaccine.

The chain combines TRBV5-1 with TRBJ2-1; 9 bases are shared with TRBD1. Germline loops: CDR1 SGHRS, CDR2 YFSETQ. The CDR3 length is 16 residues. V lost 0 bases and J lost 5; bases outside the gene matches: 6. The CDR3 sequence is CASSLAWTGAHNEQFF. CDR3 in DNA: TGCGCCAGCAGCTTGGCCTGGACAGGGGCCCACAATGAGCAGTTCTTC.

The chain has TRBV5-1 and TRBJ2-1; 7 positions match TRBD2. The germline gives CDR1 SGHRS, CDR2 YFSETQ. V shed 4 bases and J 2 bases; nucleotides not matched to a gene: 12. CDR3 length equals 17 residues. The CDR3 DNA reads TGCGCCAGCAGCGGGGAACCTCGGGGGGTAGCCTACAATGAGCAGTTCTTC. Translating gives CASSGEPRGVAYNEQFF.

The chain combines TRBV29-1 with TRBJ2-3; D is perhaps TRBD2 (6 bases). The CDR3 is 11 amino acids. Trimming shortened V by 3 bases and J by 6 bases, and 7 bases separated the two germline ends. Germline-derived CDR1 and CDR2 are SQVTM and ANQGSEA. DNA for the CDR3: TGCAGCGTTGAGGAGGGCGATACGCAGTATTTT. Translated: CSVEEGDTQYF.

This chain connects TRBV11-2 to TRBJ2-4; TRBD2 is a possible D gene (5 bases). Germline CDR1 and CDR2: SGHAT and FQNNGV. Trimming shortened V by 2 bases and J by 3 bases, and 8 bases separated the two germline ends. The CDR3 spans 14 residues. The CDR3 sequence is CASSLRLNKNIQYF. CDR3 sequence (DNA): TGTGCCAGCAGCTTAAGACTAAACAAAAACATTCAGTACTTC.

This clone was found a few times. CDR3 amino acids: CASSLQGGTEAFF. The CDR3 DNA sequence: TGTGCCAGCAGTTTACAGGGAGGCACTGAAGCTTTCTTT. The genes are TRBV7-3 and TRBJ1-1; D perhaps matches TRBD1 (6 bases). This CDR3 is 13 amino acids long. The V end lost 6 bases, the J end lost 4 bases, and 12 bases lay between the germline ends. Per germline, CDR1 SGHTA and CDR2 FQGTGA.

The V gene is TRBV4-1, the J gene TRBJ1-2; possibly TRBD1 for D (6 bases). V was pared by 4 bases and J by 4 bases, with 16 bases between. This CDR3 has 15 amino acids. From germline, CDR1 is MGHRA and CDR2 YSYEKL. CDR3: CASSPPDGGSYGYTF. The CDR3 nucleotides are TGCGCCAGCAGCCCCCCCGACGGGGGCTCCTATGGCTACACCTTC.

This clone was seen only a few times. The chain has TRBV6-5 and TRBJ1-2; 9 bases align to TRBD1. The germline V gene encodes CDR1 MNHEY and CDR2 SVGAGI. Trimming cost V 2 bases and J 5 bases; bases outside gene matches: 6. There are 15 residues in the CDR3. The CDR3 sequence is CASSYGDRVNYGYTF. CDR3 in DNA: TGTGCCAGCAGTTACGGGGACAGGGTAAATTATGGCTACACCTTC.

V usage is TRBV5-6 and J usage is TRBJ1-2, with 9 bases fitting TRBD1. The CDR3 extends over 15 amino acids. CDR1 and CDR2 (germline): SGHDT, YYEEEE. The V segment lost 2 bases and the J segment 4 bases; nucleotides outside the gene matches: 6. CDR3 nucleotide sequence: TGTGCCAGCAGCTTAACCGGGACAGGGATCTATGGCTACACCTTC. It codes for CASSLTGTGIYGYTF.